A selection of T cell receptor beta chains follows, all from one sample in a study of cytomegalovirus exposure and HLA in healthy donors. The protocol was immunoSEQ multiplex PCR, while the TCRdb copy is restricted to in-frame clones and leaves out a portion. Counted here are over 150,000 clones, 82% occurring once; the ten biggest clones make up roughly 0.098%. Sequenced: PBMCs. The source is a boy aged 2 to 10 in good health and CMV-seronegative. The CDR3 runs from the conserved cysteine through the conserved F or W. The order of the fields is J gene, clone size, D gene, V gene, CDR3 protein, CDR3 DNA. D genes are given only for firm matches. Rows give clone size only sometimes, using once, few, many, or a class for an expanded clone.

j_call: TRBJ2-3
clone_size: -
d_call: TRBD2
v_call: TRBV27
cdr3_aa: CASSLGGLAGSTDTQYF
cdr3_nt: TGTGCCAGCAGTTTAGGGGGACTAGCGGGGTCCACAGATACGCAGTATTTT

j_call: TRBJ1-5
clone_size: -
d_call: -
v_call: TRBV6-1
cdr3_aa: CASSEDRGQPQHF
cdr3_nt: TGTGCCAGCAGTGAAGATAGGGGTCAGCCCCAGCATTTT

j_call: TRBJ2-6
clone_size: -
d_call: -
v_call: TRBV4-2
cdr3_aa: CASSQGQGFGANVLTF
cdr3_nt: TGTGCCAGCAGCCAAGGGCAGGGCTTTGGGGCCAACGTCCTGACTTTC

j_call: TRBJ2-7
clone_size: -
d_call: -
v_call: TRBV7-2
cdr3_aa: CASSFLISQGYEQYF
cdr3_nt: TGTGCCAGCAGCTTCCTTATTTCGCAGGGTTACGAGCAGTACTTC

j_call: TRBJ1-5
clone_size: -
d_call: TRBD1
v_call: TRBV5-1
cdr3_aa: CASSLEGGEQPQHF
cdr3_nt: TGCGCCAGCAGCTTGGAAGGGGGCGAACAGCCCCAGCATTTT

j_call: TRBJ2-5
clone_size: -
d_call: TRBD2
v_call: TRBV5-1
cdr3_aa: CASSRTSGQETQYF
cdr3_nt: TGCGCCAGCAGCCGTACTAGCGGACAAGAGACCCAGTACTTC

j_call: TRBJ2-1
clone_size: -
d_call: TRBD2
v_call: TRBV30
cdr3_aa: CAWTGGRKQFF
cdr3_nt: TGTGCCTGGACGGGGGGACGGAAGCAGTTCTTC

j_call: TRBJ2-1
clone_size: once
d_call: -
v_call: TRBV9
cdr3_aa: CASSVASSSYNEQFF
cdr3_nt: TGTGCCAGCAGCGTAGCATCCAGCTCCTACAATGAGCAGTTCTTC

j_call: TRBJ1-1
clone_size: -
d_call: TRBD1
v_call: TRBV9
cdr3_aa: CASSPEGALNTEAFF
cdr3_nt: TGTGCCAGCAGCCCCGAGGGGGCCTTGAACACTGAAGCTTTCTTT

j_call: TRBJ2-5
clone_size: -
d_call: -
v_call: TRBV4-1
cdr3_aa: CASSQEVPGRATGAQYF
cdr3_nt: TGCGCCAGCAGCCAAGAAGTCCCCGGGAGGGCAACAGGGGCCCAGTACTTC

j_call: TRBJ1-2
clone_size: -
d_call: TRBD1
v_call: TRBV7-3
cdr3_aa: CASSQDRGYGYTF
cdr3_nt: TGTGCCAGCAGCCAAGACAGGGGCTATGGCTACACCTTC

j_call: TRBJ1-4
clone_size: -
d_call: -
v_call: TRBV4-1
cdr3_aa: CASSQERGVGEKLFF
cdr3_nt: TGCGCCAGCAGCCAAGAACGGGGGGTTGGTGAAAAACTGTTTTTT

j_call: TRBJ2-5
clone_size: few
d_call: -
v_call: TRBV5-6
cdr3_aa: CASSLVQGVMETQYF
cdr3_nt: TGTGCCAGCAGCTTGGTTCAGGGTGTAATGGAGACCCAGTACTTC

j_call: TRBJ1-2
clone_size: -
d_call: -
v_call: TRBV19
cdr3_aa: CASSRGRGRPRAYGYTF
cdr3_nt: TGTGCCAGTAGTAGGGGGAGGGGGAGACCGCGAGCCTATGGCTACACCTTC

j_call: TRBJ1-1
clone_size: -
d_call: -
v_call: TRBV6-1
cdr3_aa: CASSNRAEAFF
cdr3_nt: TGTGCCAGCAGTAACAGGGCTGAAGCTTTCTTT

j_call: TRBJ1-1
clone_size: -
d_call: -
v_call: TRBV18
cdr3_aa: CASSPQPGPTEAFF
cdr3_nt: TGTGCCAGCTCACCACAACCAGGGCCCACTGAAGCTTTCTTT

j_call: TRBJ1-5
clone_size: -
d_call: -
v_call: TRBV6-1
cdr3_aa: CASSELGVDQPQHF
cdr3_nt: TGTGCCAGCAGTGAATTAGGAGTGGATCAGCCCCAGCATTTT

j_call: TRBJ1-1
clone_size: -
d_call: -
v_call: TRBV7-9
cdr3_aa: CASSPTRRNTEAFF
cdr3_nt: TGTGCCAGCAGCCCGACGAGGAGGAACACTGAAGCTTTCTTT

j_call: TRBJ2-1
clone_size: -
d_call: -
v_call: TRBV19
cdr3_aa: CASSMARGISNEQFF
cdr3_nt: TGTGCCAGTAGTATGGCTCGGGGAATATCAAATGAGCAGTTCTTC

j_call: TRBJ2-1
clone_size: -
d_call: TRBD2
v_call: TRBV29-1
cdr3_aa: CSVAVAGGNNEQFF
cdr3_nt: TGCAGCGTGGCCGTAGCGGGGGGTAACAATGAGCAGTTCTTC

j_call: TRBJ2-3
clone_size: -
d_call: -
v_call: TRBV7-9
cdr3_aa: CASSVPQSQGPTDTQYF
cdr3_nt: TGTGCCAGCAGCGTACCACAATCACAGGGACCCACAGATACGCAGTATTTT

j_call: TRBJ1-6
clone_size: -
d_call: TRBD1
v_call: TRBV2
cdr3_aa: CASRITLRDRGNSPLHF
cdr3_nt: TGTGCCAGCAGGATTACCCTCCGGGACAGGGGTAATTCACCCCTCCACTTT

j_call: TRBJ2-3
clone_size: -
d_call: -
v_call: TRBV4-1
cdr3_aa: CASSQGRVSTGTQYF
cdr3_nt: TGCGCCAGCAGCCAGGGTAGAGTTAGTACAGGTACGCAGTATTTT

j_call: TRBJ2-7
clone_size: few
d_call: TRBD1
v_call: TRBV9
cdr3_aa: CASSMTGKSYEQYF
cdr3_nt: TGTGCCAGCAGCATGACAGGGAAGAGCTACGAGCAGTACTTC

j_call: TRBJ2-3
clone_size: -
d_call: TRBD2
v_call: TRBV9
cdr3_aa: CASSPTSSTDTQYF
cdr3_nt: TGTGCCAGCAGCCCGACTAGCAGCACAGATACGCAGTATTTT

j_call: TRBJ2-3
clone_size: -
d_call: TRBD2
v_call: TRBV7-2
cdr3_aa: CASRPSGVSTDTQYF
cdr3_nt: TGTGCCAGCAGACCTAGCGGGGTTAGCACAGATACGCAGTATTTT

j_call: TRBJ1-3
clone_size: -
d_call: TRBD1
v_call: TRBV29-1
cdr3_aa: CSVEAQGGGNTIYF
cdr3_nt: TGCAGCGTTGAAGCACAGGGGGGGGGAAACACCATATATTTT

j_call: TRBJ2-1
clone_size: -
d_call: TRBD1
v_call: TRBV5-6
cdr3_aa: CASSWDRGVYNEQFF
cdr3_nt: TGTGCCAGCAGTTGGGACAGGGGAGTATACAATGAGCAGTTCTTC

j_call: TRBJ1-3
clone_size: -
d_call: TRBD1
v_call: TRBV4-1
cdr3_aa: CASSRDRVSGNTIYF
cdr3_nt: TGCGCCAGCAGCCGGGACAGGGTCTCTGGAAACACCATATATTTT

j_call: TRBJ1-1
clone_size: few
d_call: -
v_call: TRBV10-3
cdr3_aa: CAISGGVMNTEAFF
cdr3_nt: TGTGCCATCAGTGGGGGGGTTATGAACACTGAAGCTTTCTTT

j_call: TRBJ2-1
clone_size: once
d_call: -
v_call: TRBV7-9
cdr3_aa: CASSSTHGNEQFF
cdr3_nt: TGTGCCAGCAGCTCGACCCACGGGAATGAGCAGTTCTTC

j_call: TRBJ2-7
clone_size: -
d_call: TRBD1
v_call: TRBV5-1
cdr3_aa: CASSLAVGTVAYEQYF
cdr3_nt: TGCGCCAGCAGCTTGGCCGTCGGGACAGTTGCCTACGAGCAGTACTTC

j_call: TRBJ1-2
clone_size: -
d_call: -
v_call: TRBV6-5
cdr3_aa: CASSYSSGALYGYTF
cdr3_nt: TGTGCCAGCAGTTACTCGTCAGGGGCATTATATGGCTACACCTTC

j_call: TRBJ1-6
clone_size: -
d_call: -
v_call: TRBV5-4
cdr3_aa: CASSAGAVSPLHF
cdr3_nt: TGTGCCAGCAGCGCAGGGGCCGTTTCACCCCTCCACTTT

j_call: TRBJ1-2
clone_size: -
d_call: TRBD1
v_call: TRBV7-7
cdr3_aa: CASNLDRGANYGYTF
cdr3_nt: TGTGCTAGCAACCTTGACAGGGGTGCTAACTATGGCTACACCTTC

j_call: TRBJ2-3
clone_size: -
d_call: -
v_call: TRBV6-6
cdr3_aa: CASSSGYGSDTQYF
cdr3_nt: TGTGCCAGCAGTTCGGGTTATGGTTCAGATACGCAGTATTTT

j_call: TRBJ2-3
clone_size: -
d_call: -
v_call: TRBV7-2
cdr3_aa: CASSLGGPATHTDTQYF
cdr3_nt: TGTGCCAGCAGCTTAGGCGGCCCAGCCACTCACACAGATACGCAGTATTTT

j_call: TRBJ2-1
clone_size: -
d_call: -
v_call: TRBV7-3
cdr3_aa: CASSPRLAQGNEQFF
cdr3_nt: TGTGCCAGCAGCCCCCGACTAGCTCAGGGGAATGAGCAGTTCTTC

j_call: TRBJ2-7
clone_size: -
d_call: -
v_call: TRBV7-9
cdr3_aa: CSSSPAPPTYEQYF
cdr3_nt: TGTTCCAGCAGCCCCGCCCCACCTACCTACGAGCAGTACTTC

j_call: TRBJ1-1
clone_size: -
d_call: -
v_call: TRBV5-1
cdr3_aa: CASSLQATNTEAFF
cdr3_nt: TGCGCCAGCAGCTTACAGGCAACGAACACTGAAGCTTTCTTT

j_call: TRBJ1-2
clone_size: -
d_call: -
v_call: TRBV2
cdr3_aa: CASSESGWSYGYTF
cdr3_nt: TGTGCCAGCAGTGAGTCCGGGTGGAGCTATGGCTACACCTTC

j_call: TRBJ1-1
clone_size: -
d_call: TRBD1
v_call: TRBV10-3
cdr3_aa: CATGTGGTEAFF
cdr3_nt: TGTGCCACCGGGACAGGGGGCACTGAAGCTTTCTTT

j_call: TRBJ2-5
clone_size: few
d_call: -
v_call: TRBV20-1
cdr3_aa: CSARRETQYF
cdr3_nt: TGCAGTGCTAGACGGGAGACCCAGTACTTC

j_call: TRBJ1-2
clone_size: -
d_call: -
v_call: TRBV2
cdr3_aa: CASGSRGYGYTF
cdr3_nt: TGTGCCAGCGGGAGTAGAGGCTATGGCTACACCTTC

j_call: TRBJ2-3
clone_size: -
d_call: -
v_call: TRBV7-6
cdr3_aa: CASSTGQGRGTDTQYF
cdr3_nt: TGTGCCAGCAGCACGGGCCAGGGGAGGGGCACAGATACGCAGTATTTT

j_call: TRBJ2-1
clone_size: -
d_call: -
v_call: TRBV6-6
cdr3_aa: CASSFDRMVNEQFF
cdr3_nt: TGTGCCAGCAGTTTCGACAGGATGGTGAATGAGCAGTTCTTC

j_call: TRBJ1-1
clone_size: -
d_call: TRBD1
v_call: TRBV7-2
cdr3_aa: CASSSGQALEAFF
cdr3_nt: TGTGCCAGCAGCTCCGGACAGGCCCTTGAAGCTTTCTTT